The rows below give T cell receptor beta chains drawn from one sample of a study of shared clonotypes between healthy human individuals. TCRdb keeps only in-frame clones here, not all; method: immunoSEQ multiplex PCR. The sample lists hundreds of thousands of clones; about 91% were seen once. The sample was naive CD8+ T cells sorted from blood. These receptors originate from a man aged 25-40 years in good health. CDR3s include the opening cysteine and the closing phenylalanine or tryptophan. A D gene is named only where the DNA matches it firmly. Expanded clones get a size class; other rows say once, few or many, or leave the size out.

v_call: TRBV7-8; cdr3_length: 13; d_call: -; clone_size: -; j_call: TRBJ2-2; cdr3_nt: TGTGCCAGCAGCTTAGTGGGGGCCGGGGAGCTGTTTTTT; cdr3_aa: CASSLVGAGELFF
v_call: TRBV6-1; cdr3_length: 13; d_call: -; clone_size: -; j_call: TRBJ2-5; cdr3_nt: TGTGCCAGCAGTGATGAGGGATGGGAGACCCAGTACTTC; cdr3_aa: CASSDEGWETQYF
v_call: TRBV4-3; cdr3_length: 15; d_call: TRBD1; clone_size: -; j_call: TRBJ1-2; cdr3_nt: TGCGCCAGCAGCCAAGGGACAGGGCTGACGGATGGCTACACCTTC; cdr3_aa: CASSQGTGLTDGYTF
v_call: TRBV19; cdr3_length: 16; d_call: TRBD2; clone_size: -; j_call: TRBJ2-1; cdr3_nt: TGTGCCAGTAGTATCTCACTAGCGGGAGGGGCCAATGAGCAGTTCTTC; cdr3_aa: CASSISLAGGANEQFF
v_call: TRBV15; cdr3_length: 13; d_call: TRBD2; clone_size: -; j_call: TRBJ2-7; cdr3_nt: TGTGCCACCAGCAACAGCGGGAGCTACGAGCAGTACTTC; cdr3_aa: CATSNSGSYEQYF
v_call: TRBV27; cdr3_length: 14; d_call: -; clone_size: once; j_call: TRBJ2-5; cdr3_nt: TGTGCCAGCAGCTTACTGGGGGGTCAAGAGACCCAGTACTTC; cdr3_aa: CASSLLGGQETQYF
v_call: TRBV11-2; cdr3_length: 14; d_call: -; clone_size: -; j_call: TRBJ2-7; cdr3_nt: TGTGCCAGCAGCTTAGGCGGGACAATCTGGGAGCAGTACTTC; cdr3_aa: CASSLGGTIWEQYF
v_call: TRBV5-5; cdr3_length: 18; d_call: TRBD2; clone_size: -; j_call: TRBJ2-2; cdr3_nt: TGTGCCAGCAGCTTGACTCTGTGGCTAGCGGAGAACACCGGGGAGCTGTTTTTT; cdr3_aa: CASSLTLWLAENTGELFF
v_call: TRBV20-1; cdr3_length: 11; d_call: TRBD1; clone_size: -; j_call: TRBJ2-7; cdr3_nt: TGCAGTGAAGGACAGGGGGGTGAGCAGTACTTC; cdr3_aa: CSEGQGGEQYF
v_call: TRBV7-6; cdr3_length: 13; d_call: -; clone_size: -; j_call: TRBJ2-1; cdr3_nt: TGTGCCAGCAGCGACGACAGGAACAATGAGCAGTTCTTC; cdr3_aa: CASSDDRNNEQFF
v_call: TRBV5-1; cdr3_length: 15; d_call: TRBD1; clone_size: -; j_call: TRBJ2-7; cdr3_nt: TGCGCCAGCAGCCCGACCGGGACAGGTCGCTACGAGCAGTACTTC; cdr3_aa: CASSPTGTGRYEQYF
v_call: TRBV4-3; cdr3_length: 15; d_call: -; clone_size: -; j_call: TRBJ2-7; cdr3_nt: TGCGCCAGCAGCCAAGAGGGATCTCCCGGCTACGAGCAGTACTTC; cdr3_aa: CASSQEGSPGYEQYF
v_call: TRBV27; cdr3_length: 15; d_call: TRBD1; clone_size: -; j_call: TRBJ2-7; cdr3_nt: TGTGCCAGCAGTTTACCGGGACAGAGAACCTCCGAGCAGTACTTC; cdr3_aa: CASSLPGQRTSEQYF
v_call: TRBV11-2; cdr3_length: 14; d_call: TRBD2; clone_size: -; j_call: TRBJ2-7; cdr3_nt: TGTGCCAGCAGCTCGACGACTAGCCTATACGAGCAGTACTTC; cdr3_aa: CASSSTTSLYEQYF
v_call: TRBV7-9; cdr3_length: 15; d_call: -; clone_size: -; j_call: TRBJ2-7; cdr3_nt: TGTGCCAGCAGCTTAGGGTCGGGGGTCAGGAACGAGCAGTACTTC; cdr3_aa: CASSLGSGVRNEQYF
v_call: TRBV2; cdr3_length: 15; d_call: TRBD1; clone_size: -; j_call: TRBJ2-1; cdr3_nt: TGTGCCAGCAGTAGAGACAGGGAAAGGTTCAATGAGCAGTTCTTC; cdr3_aa: CASSRDRERFNEQFF
v_call: TRBV4-1; cdr3_length: 16; d_call: -; clone_size: once; j_call: TRBJ1-1; cdr3_nt: TGCGCCAGCAGCCAAGTCTCCGGGACGCATAACACTGAAGCTTTCTTT; cdr3_aa: CASSQVSGTHNTEAFF
v_call: TRBV28; cdr3_length: 15; d_call: -; clone_size: -; j_call: TRBJ1-3; cdr3_nt: TGTGCCAGCAGTTTCGGTGGCTCTCCTGGAAACACCATATATTTT; cdr3_aa: CASSFGGSPGNTIYF
v_call: TRBV7-9; cdr3_length: 19; d_call: -; clone_size: -; j_call: TRBJ2-1; cdr3_nt: TGTGCCAGCAGCCCGACTGATGGGAACTGGCGGGGAGGATACAATGAGCAGTTCTTC; cdr3_aa: CASSPTDGNWRGGYNEQFF
v_call: TRBV28; cdr3_length: 13; d_call: TRBD1; clone_size: -; j_call: TRBJ2-7; cdr3_nt: TGTGCCAGCAGCAAAGGACAGGTGGACGAGCAGTACTTC; cdr3_aa: CASSKGQVDEQYF
v_call: TRBV7-8; cdr3_length: 19; d_call: TRBD1; clone_size: -; j_call: TRBJ2-7; cdr3_nt: TGTGCCAGCAGCAAGCGACCGGGACAGGGGGCGCAGATCCCCTACGAGCAGTACTTC; cdr3_aa: CASSKRPGQGAQIPYEQYF
v_call: TRBV29-1; cdr3_length: 12; d_call: TRBD1; clone_size: -; j_call: TRBJ1-2; cdr3_nt: TGCAGCGTTTATCAGGGGGCCTCTGGCTACACCTTC; cdr3_aa: CSVYQGASGYTF
v_call: TRBV4-1; cdr3_length: 11; d_call: -; clone_size: -; j_call: TRBJ2-7; cdr3_nt: TGCGCCAGCAGCCAAGCTACGGTGCAGTACTTC; cdr3_aa: CASSQATVQYF
v_call: TRBV6-1; cdr3_length: 15; d_call: TRBD1; clone_size: -; j_call: TRBJ1-5; cdr3_nt: TGTGCCAGCACCGAGTGGGACAGGGACAATCAGCCCCAGCATTTT; cdr3_aa: CASTEWDRDNQPQHF
v_call: TRBV28; cdr3_length: 14; d_call: -; clone_size: -; j_call: TRBJ1-1; cdr3_nt: TGTGCCAGCAGTTCTACAGGAAAAAACACTGAAGCTTTCTTT; cdr3_aa: CASSSTGKNTEAFF